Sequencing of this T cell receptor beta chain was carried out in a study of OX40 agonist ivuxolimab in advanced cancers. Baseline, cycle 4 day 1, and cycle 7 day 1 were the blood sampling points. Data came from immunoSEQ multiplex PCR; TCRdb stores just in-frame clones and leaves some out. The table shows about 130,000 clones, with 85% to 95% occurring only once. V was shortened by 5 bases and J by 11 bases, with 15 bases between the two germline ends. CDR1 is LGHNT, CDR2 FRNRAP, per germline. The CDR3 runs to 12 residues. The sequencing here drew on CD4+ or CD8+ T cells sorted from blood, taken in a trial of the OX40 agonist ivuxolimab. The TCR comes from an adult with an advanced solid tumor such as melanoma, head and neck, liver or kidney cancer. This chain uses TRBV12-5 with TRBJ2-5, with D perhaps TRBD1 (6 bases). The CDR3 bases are TGTGCTAGTGGTGCCGGGACATTGGGGCAGTACTTC. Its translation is CASGAGTLGQYF.